This T cell receptor beta chain was sequenced during a study of T cells after yellow fever vaccination. Background on the study: Fractions of limited cellularity were prepared by means of SMART-Seq v4 Ultra Low Input. Study findings and constraints: Just a small share of clonotypes turned up in the CD4 compartment as well as the CD8 compartment.

Template-switching 5'RACE yielded the TCR cDNA; a universal primer site and UMIs were added in the process. A single record per CDR3 protein comes from TCRdb applying MiXCR to the 5' RACE reads. The sample includes roughly 350,000 distinct CDR3 sequences, approximately 4% of them seen just once. Trimming stripped 6 bases from V and 6 bases from J, with 11 bases between. CDR1 and CDR2 from the germline V gene are SQVTM and ANQGSEA. The CDR3 spans 11 residues. This clonotype was observed a handful of times. Its antigen remains unknown. Sequences were derived from PBMCs, sampled 5 days after the yellow fever booster vaccination. The TCR comes from a man aged 18-30 years who received the YFV17D yellow fever vaccine. The chain combines TRBV29-1 with TRBJ1-1; D call uncertain. The CDR3: CSVPRGAEAFF. The CDR3 nucleotides read TGCAGCGTCCCCCGAGGAGCTGAAGCTTTCTTT.